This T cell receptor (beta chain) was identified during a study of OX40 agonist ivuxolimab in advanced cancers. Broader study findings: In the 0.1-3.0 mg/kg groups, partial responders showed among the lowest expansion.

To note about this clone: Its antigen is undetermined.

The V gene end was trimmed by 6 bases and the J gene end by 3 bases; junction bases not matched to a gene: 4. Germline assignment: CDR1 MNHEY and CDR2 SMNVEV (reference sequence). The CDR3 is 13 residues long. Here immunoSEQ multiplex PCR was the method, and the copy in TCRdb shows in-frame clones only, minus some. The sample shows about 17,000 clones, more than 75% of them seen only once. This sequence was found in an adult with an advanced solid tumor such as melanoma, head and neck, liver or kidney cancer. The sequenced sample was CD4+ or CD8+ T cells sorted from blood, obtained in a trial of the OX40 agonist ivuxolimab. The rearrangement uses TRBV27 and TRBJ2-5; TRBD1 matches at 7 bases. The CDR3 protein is CASRGQAEETQYF. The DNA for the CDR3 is TGTGCCAGCAGAGGACAGGCCGAAGAGACCCAGTACTTC.